This T cell receptor (beta chain) was recovered during a study of blood T cell repertoires in COVID-19. Study-wide background: The United States, Italy and Spain provided the acute and convalescent COVID-19 samples. From T cells, B-cell-depleted T cells, or PBMCs came the material, which was cDNA or gDNA.

TCRdb's table, derived via immunoSEQ multiplex PCR, lists solely in-frame clones and lacks some. The sample comprises about 200,000 clones, about nine tenths of which are singletons, and around 6.5% rests with the top ten. CDR3 length: 15 residues. Germline V gives CDR1 SGHNT, CDR2 YENEEA. V shed 3 bases and J 5 bases; nucleotides not matched to a gene: 7. The TCR comes from a man older than 75 with acute or convalescent COVID-19. Material: peripheral blood. The chain carries TRBV11-3 and TRBJ2-5; 9 bases agree with TRBD2. Written as DNA, the CDR3 is TGTGCCAGCAGCTTTAGCGGGAGCCCCCTGGAGACCCAGTACTTC. Translation gives CASSFSGSPLETQYF.